Below are 28 T cell receptor beta chains sequenced from a single sample in a study of blood T cell repertoires in COVID-19. The repertoire was sequenced with immunoSEQ multiplex PCR; TCRdb's copy has only in-frame clones and lacks some. The sample records tens of thousands of clones, 65% to 90% being singletons. Sequenced: peripheral blood. The receptors derive from an older woman with acute or convalescent COVID-19.

V gene TRBV19 combines with J gene TRBJ1-2, with TRBD1 identical over 9 bases. Trimming cost V 6 bases and J 4 bases; bases outside gene matches: 6. This CDR3 contains 14 residues. Germline V gives CDR1 LNHDA, CDR2 SQIVND (reference sequence). CDR3 protein: CASRRTGELYGYTF. The CDR3 region has the DNA TGTGCCAGTAGACGGACAGGGGAACTCTATGGCTACACCTTC.

This sequence joins TRBV5-5 and TRBJ2-2, with TRBD2 identical over 12 bases. Germline V lookup: CDR1 SGHKS, CDR2 YYEKEE (reference sequence). The CDR3 has 18 amino acids. V shed 0 bases and J 4 bases; nucleotides not matched to a gene: 7. The CDR3 bases are TGTGCCAGCAGCTTGGCTAGCGGGGGGGCCATCATCACCGGGGAGCTGTTTTTT. Translating it yields CASSLASGGAIITGELFF.

V usage is TRBV5-1 and J usage is TRBJ1-4; TRBD1 is a possible D gene (6 bases). Trimming took 1 base from V and 5 from J, leaving 12 bases between them. This CDR3 has 15 residues. Germline-derived CDR1 and CDR2 are SGHRS and YFSETQ. The CDR3 reads CASSLSGTKNEKLFF. The CDR3 DNA reads as TGCGCCAGCAGCTTGTCCGGGACAAAGAATGAAAAACTGTTTTTT.

This clone has only one observation. The J gene is TRBJ2-7, the V gene TRBV3-1 (or the pseudogene TRBV3-2); D might be TRBD2 (5 bases). Between the trimmed V and J ends, which lost 1 base and 1 base, there was a span of 5 bases. The CDR3 length is 13 residues. Germline V gene data show CDR1 as LGHDT and CDR2 as YNNKEL (reference sequence). The CDR3 DNA reads as TGTGCCAGCAGCCAAGGGACTTCCTACGAGCAGTACTTC. Translating gives CASSQGTSYEQYF.

This chain connects TRBV5-5 to TRBJ1-1; TRBD1 aligns across 7 bases. The trim removed 4 bases at V and 6 bases at J, leaving 15 bases unmatched. The CDR3 consists of 16 residues. Germline lookup yields CDR1 SGHKS and CDR2 YYEKEE (reference sequence). CDR3: CASSPRDSETGAEAFF. As DNA, the CDR3 is TGTGCCAGCAGCCCGCGGGACAGCGAAACGGGCGCTGAAGCTTTCTTT.

The CDR3 bases are TGCGCCAGCAGCTACGGGACAGGGGGGACCGGGGAGCTGTTTTTT. Translated, it gives CASSYGTGGTGELFF. The J gene is TRBJ2-2, the V gene TRBV10-2; 11 positions match TRBD1. V dropped 6 bases and J dropped 5; count of bases not matched to a gene: 5. This CDR3 region has 15 residues. Germline-derived CDR1 and CDR2 are WSHSY and SAAADI.

Only one count was recorded for this clone. V gene TRBV12-3 or TRBV12-4 combines with J gene TRBJ2-2; 7 bases align to TRBD1. The V gene end was trimmed by 5 bases and the J gene end by 5 bases; junction bases not matched to a gene: 2. The CDR3 covers 13 residues. CDR3 region: CASSQQGTGELFF. The CDR3 DNA sequence: TGTGCCAGCAGTCAACAGGGGACCGGGGAGCTGTTTTTT.

J is TRBJ2-7 and V is TRBV5-1; perhaps TRBD2 as D (7 bases). Per germline, CDR1 SGHRS and CDR2 YFSETQ. Trimming pared 6 bases from V and 6 bases from J, leaving 22 bases between. The CDR3 has 15 amino acids. The CDR3 nucleotides read TGCGCCAGCACTCCCGTTTTGGGGGGGGCCCGCGAGCAGTACTTC. Protein sequence: CASTPVLGGAREQYF.

The chain links TRBV29-1 to TRBJ2-3, with 9 bases matching TRBD2. This CDR3 is 14 amino acids long. The trim removed 1 base at V and 1 base at J, leaving 0 bases unmatched. In germline, CDR1 is SQVTM, CDR2 ANQGSEA. The CDR3 DNA reads as TGCAGCGTTGAAGCTAGCGGGGGCACAGATACGCAGTATTTT. Translated, it gives CSVEASGGTDTQYF.

The rearrangement links TRBV5-5 to TRBJ1-6; 8 positions agree with TRBD1. Germline V gene data show CDR1 as SGHKS and CDR2 as YYEKEE (reference sequence). This CDR3 has 18 amino acids. V trimming: 0 bases; J trimming: 4 bases; junction bases outside the gene matches: 9. CDR3 nucleotide sequence: TGTGCCAGCAGCTTGGCCGCGGGACAGGCTATTTATAATTCACCCCTCCACTTT. Protein product: CASSLAAGQAIYNSPLHF.

On this clone itself: Other DNA sequences of this sample code for an identical CDR3. This sequence joins TRBV5-1 and TRBJ1-3; D is possibly TRBD1 (6 bases). The CDR3 is made up of 13 amino acids. Germline-derived CDR1 and CDR2 are SGHRS and YFSETQ. V shed 3 bases and J shed 3 bases, with 7 bases lying between them. For the CDR3, the DNA is TGCGCCAGCAGCTCGGACAGTGGAAACACCATATATTTT. It specifies CASSSDSGNTIYF. Combining the CDR3 with reference TRBV5-1 and TRBJ1-3 gives the whole variable domain KAGVTQTPRYLIKTRGQQVTLSCSPISGHRSVSWYQQTPGQGLQFLFEYFSETQRNKGNFPGRFSGRQFSNSRSEMNVSTLELGDSALYLCASSSDSGNTIYFGEGSWLTVV.

This clone has a handful of counts. The V call is TRBV29-1, the J call TRBJ2-1; maybe TRBD1 (7 bases). The germline gives CDR1 SQVTM, CDR2 ANQGSEA. This CDR3 comprises 15 residues. The V gene lost 6 bases and the J gene lost 9 bases, with 24 bases spanning the gap. For the CDR3, the DNA is TGCAGCGTGGCCCAGAGGCCAGGGGGGTCAGTTGAGCAGTTCTTC. Amino acid sequence: CSVAQRPGGSVEQFF.

V is TRBV3-1 (or the pseudogene TRBV3-2) and J is TRBJ1-5; possibly TRBD1 for D (6 bases). V lost 4 bases, J lost 3 bases, and 13 bases lay in between. CDR3 length: 15 residues. From germline, CDR1 is LGHDT and CDR2 YNNKEL (reference sequence). This CDR3 reads CASSRMDSPNQPQHF. In DNA, the CDR3 is TGTGCCAGCAGCCGAATGGACAGTCCCAATCAGCCCCAGCATTTT.

The gene calls are TRBV7-9 and TRBJ2-2; D may be TRBD1 (5 bases). Germline lookup yields CDR1 SEHNR and CDR2 FQNEAQ (reference sequence). The CDR3 is 16 amino acids. Trimming removed 3 bases from V and 0 bases from J, with 11 bases in between. The chain's CDR3 is CASSFPGYPNTGELFF. As DNA, the CDR3 is TGTGCCAGCAGCTTCCCAGGGTATCCGAACACCGGGGAGCTGTTTTTT.

The chain has TRBV29-1 and TRBJ1-2; 8 positions match TRBD1. This CDR3 spans 13 amino acids. J lost 6 bases, V lost 7 bases, and 10 bases had no gene match. The germline gives CDR1 SQVTM, CDR2 ANQGSEA. CDR3 nucleotides: TGCAGCGACTTAGGACAGGGAAGTGATGGCTACACCTTC. Translation gives CSDLGQGSDGYTF.

This rearrangement joins TRBV4-1 to TRBJ1-1; 12 nucleotides agree with TRBD1. The junction had 7 bases not matched to a gene; V was cut back by 4 bases and J by 4 bases. CDR3 length: 16 amino acids. Germline V gene sequence: CDR1 MGHRA, CDR2 YSYEKL. The CDR3: CASSRPGTGGGTEAFF. Here the CDR3 DNA reads TGCGCCAGCAGCCGCCCCGGGACAGGGGGCGGCACTGAAGCTTTCTTT.

This rearrangement joins TRBV6-1 to TRBJ1-6; the D gene is possibly TRBD1 (5 bases). This CDR3 has 15 residues. V lost 3 bases and J 10 bases, leaving 16 bases between the germline ends. The germline gives CDR1 MNHNS, CDR2 SASEGT. CDR3 residues: CASSESSGGVSPLHF. The DNA of the CDR3 is TGTGCCAGCAGTGAGAGCTCCGGGGGGGTCTCACCCCTCCACTTT.

CDR3: CASSFRMTDQETQYF. CDR3 sequence (DNA): TGTGCCAGCAGCTTTCGAATGACAGATCAAGAGACCCAGTACTTC. The rearrangement links TRBV13 to TRBJ2-5; D is possibly TRBD1 (5 bases). The ends were cut back, 3 bases at V and 2 bases at J, with 13 bases in the middle. CDR1 and CDR2 (germline): PRHDT, FYEKMQ (reference sequence). The CDR3 is 15 amino acids.

V gene TRBV5-1 combines with J gene TRBJ2-1, with 7 bases matching TRBD1. The J segment lost 5 bases and the V segment lost 1 base, leaving 6 bases of the junction unmatched. The CDR3 covers 15 residues. CDR1 is SGHRS and CDR2 is YFSETQ in the germline V gene. CDR3 amino acids: CASSLRGLGDNEQFF. In DNA, the CDR3 is TGCGCCAGCAGCTTGAGGGGGCTGGGAGACAATGAGCAGTTCTTC.

This clone was counted between two and nine times. The chain links TRBV9 to TRBJ2-2; maybe TRBD2 (6 bases). This CDR3 is built from 17 residues. The V end was cut by 3 bases, the J end by 3 bases, with 18 bases between. Germline V gene sequence: CDR1 SGDLS, CDR2 YYNGEE. CDR3 protein: CASSARGGGEYTGELFF. The CDR3 DNA reads TGTGCCAGCAGCGCCAGAGGCGGCGGGGAGTACACCGGGGAGCTGTTTTTT.

The J gene is TRBJ1-1, the V gene TRBV5-1; no clear D gene. The V end was cut by 4 bases, the J end by 0 bases, with 13 bases between. The V gene's germline CDR1 is SGHRS and CDR2 YFSETQ. This CDR3 is built from 15 residues. CDR3 bases: TGCGCCAGCAGCCTAAACGGAGCTATGAACACTGAAGCTTTCTTT. Translated, it gives CASSLNGAMNTEAFF.

The rearrangement joins TRBV5-5 to TRBJ2-7; 9 nucleotides match TRBD1. Germline trimming cut 4 bases from V and 3 bases from J; bases unmatched to any gene: 5. CDR1 SGHKS and CDR2 YYEKEE come from the germline V gene (reference sequence). This CDR3 comprises 14 residues. CDR3 DNA: TGTGCCAGCAGCCTACGGGACAGGGACTACGAGCAGTACTTC. It is translated as CASSLRDRDYEQYF.

This clone was observed a few times. This rearrangement joins TRBV19 to TRBJ1-5; the D is unclear. The CDR3 has 13 amino acids. Germline assignment: CDR1 LNHDA and CDR2 SQIVND (reference sequence). The germline V and J ends were trimmed by 4 bases and 3 bases, with 7 bases remaining between them. For the CDR3, the DNA is TGTGCCAGTAGTAGTTCCAACAATCAGCCCCAGCATTTT. Its protein product is CASSSSNNQPQHF.

The CDR3 loop reads CASSVAGDPYTEAFF. The DNA of the CDR3 is TGTGCCAGCAGCGTAGCAGGGGACCCTTACACTGAAGCTTTCTTT. This rearrangement joins TRBV9 to TRBJ1-1; D is perhaps TRBD1 (6 bases). Trimming stripped 0 bases from V and 3 bases from J, with 12 bases between. The CDR3 consists of 15 residues. Germline V CDR1 and CDR2: SGDLS, YYNGEE.

CDR3 DNA sequence: TGTGCCAGCAAAAGGACTCAAAATCAGCCCCAGCATTTT. This codes for CASKRTQNQPQHF. This chain links TRBV2 with TRBJ1-5; no definite D call. The CDR3 extends over 13 amino acids. The germline CDR1 and CDR2 sequences are SNHLY and FYNNEI. Trimming removed 7 bases from V and 4 bases from J, with 11 bases in between. Full variable domain (missing parts from reference TRBV2 and TRBJ1-5): EPEVTQTPSHQVTQMGQEVILRCVPISNHLYFYWYRQILGQKVEFLVSFYNNEISEKSEIFDDQFSVERPDGSNFTLKIRSTKLEDSAMYFCASKRTQNQPQHFGDGTRLSIL.

The chain carries TRBV3-1 (or the pseudogene TRBV3-2) and TRBJ2-1; D uncertain. The CDR3 extends over 13 amino acids. The V gene lost 2 bases and the J gene lost 10 bases, with 12 bases spanning the gap. CDR1 is LGHDT, CDR2 YNNKEL, per germline (reference sequence). The CDR3 nucleotides read TGTGCCAGCAGCCAAACACACGCCGGGGAGCAGTTCTTC. Its translation: CASSQTHAGEQFF.

This sequence joins TRBV5-1 and TRBJ1-4; 7 nucleotides line up with TRBD1. The V segment lost 0 bases and the J segment 10 bases; nucleotides outside the gene matches: 3. Germline CDR1 reads SGHRS; CDR2 reads YFSETQ. The CDR3 loop spans 13 amino acids. The CDR3 nucleotides read TGCGCCAGCAGCTTGGGACAGGGAGGAAAACTGTTTTTT. Its protein product is CASSLGQGGKLFF.

The chain uses TRBV9 and TRBJ2-1, with D unresolved. The CDR3 covers 17 residues. With 0 bases removed from V and 7 bases from J, the gap between germline ends came to 20 bases. The germline gives CDR1 SGDLS, CDR2 YYNGEE. This CDR3 is CASSVESYDPGRNEQFF. CDR3 coding DNA: TGTGCCAGCAGCGTAGAGTCATATGACCCGGGTAGGAATGAGCAGTTCTTC. Combining the CDR3 with reference TRBV9 and TRBJ2-1 gives the whole variable domain DSGVTQTPKHLITATGQRVTLRCSPRSGDLSVYWYQQSLDQGLQFLIQYYNGEERAKGNILERFSAQQFPDLHSELNLSSLELGDSALYFCASSVESYDPGRNEQFFGPGTRLTVL.